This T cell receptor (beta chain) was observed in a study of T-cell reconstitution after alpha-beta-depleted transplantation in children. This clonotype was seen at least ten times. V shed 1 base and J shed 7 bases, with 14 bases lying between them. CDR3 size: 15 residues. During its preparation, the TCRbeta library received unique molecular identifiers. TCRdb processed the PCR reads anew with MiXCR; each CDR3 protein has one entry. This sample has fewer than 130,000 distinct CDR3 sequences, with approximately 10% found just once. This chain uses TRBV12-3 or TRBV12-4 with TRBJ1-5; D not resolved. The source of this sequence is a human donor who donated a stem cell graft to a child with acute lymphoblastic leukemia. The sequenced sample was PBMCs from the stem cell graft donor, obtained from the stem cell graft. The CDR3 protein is CASSLEGGNWQPQHF. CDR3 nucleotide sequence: TGTGCCAGCAGTTTAGAGGGCGGGAATTGGCAGCCCCAGCATTTT.